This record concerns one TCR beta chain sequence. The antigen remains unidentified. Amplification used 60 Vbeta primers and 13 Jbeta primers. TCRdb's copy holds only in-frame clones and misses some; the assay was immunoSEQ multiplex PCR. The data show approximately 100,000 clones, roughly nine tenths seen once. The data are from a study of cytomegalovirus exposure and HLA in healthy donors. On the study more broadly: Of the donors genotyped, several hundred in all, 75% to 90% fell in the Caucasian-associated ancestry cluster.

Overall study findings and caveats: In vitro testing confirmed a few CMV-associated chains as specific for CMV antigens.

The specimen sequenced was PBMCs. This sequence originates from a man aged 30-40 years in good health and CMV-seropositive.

CDR3 amino acids: CASSRGSMNTEAFF. CDR3 in DNA: TGTGCCAGTAGTCGGGGTAGCATGAACACTGAAGCTTTCTTT. The V and J genes are TRBV19 and TRBJ1-1; no definite D call. The CDR3 is 14 residues long. Trimming pared 5 bases from V and 0 bases from J, leaving 10 bases between. CDR1 is LNHDA, CDR2 SQIVND, per germline (reference sequence).